This TCR beta chain emerged from a study of response to subunit inactivated influenza vaccine. Study conclusions and caveats: T cells newly recruited by each seasonal influenza vaccination are few, the authors suggested.

Each CDR3 protein is one row after TCRdb ran MiXCR on the RT-PCR reads. The data show some 550,000 distinct CDR3 sequences, with roughly a quarter seen just once and 2.8% held by the top ten. The germline gives CDR1 LGHDT, CDR2 YNNKEL (reference sequence). Trimming cost V 4 bases and J 3 bases; bases outside gene matches: 4. There are 16 residues in the CDR3. The table lists this clonotype with a few counts. Its specificity is not known. This same sample was also part of a study on T cells expressing NK-cell markers. As that report states: The TCR beta cDNA came from 5'RACE template switching with UMIs. Dominant NKG2C+ clonotype frequencies of roughly 1.0-7.0% of CD8+ T cells were measured in five or six donors. The CD3+CD56-NKG2C+ fraction of several donors was also led by these clonotypes.

This TCR was recovered from a man aged 50-59 years who received an inactivated influenza vaccine. This chain joins TRBV3-1 and TRBJ2-5, with TRBD2 identical over 14 bases. The specimen comprised CD4+ T cells sorted from PBMCs, sampled approximately 13 days after vaccination. In nucleotides, the CDR3 is TGTGCCAGCAGCCTGGGACTAGCGGGGGCAGAAGAGACCCAGTACTTC. It is translated as CASSLGLAGAEETQYF.